Listed below are T cell receptor beta chains from one sample, sequenced in a study of blood T cell repertoires in COVID-19. Sequencing used immunoSEQ multiplex PCR; TCRdb keeps in-frame clones, though not all of them. The data hold roughly 250,000 clones, with around 79% observed a single time. The specimen sequenced was peripheral blood. Every receptor here comes from an elderly woman with acute or convalescent COVID-19. Each CDR3 is given without its conserved first and last residue.

j_gene,v_gene,CDR3aa
TRBJ1-2,TRBV5-1,ASSSGQGSRYGYT
TRBJ1-1,TRBV10-3,AISEGQANTEAF
TRBJ1-5,TRBV12-3/TRBV12-4,ASNGRGDQPQH
TRBJ1-1,TRBV6-5,ASSKDRTSEAF
TRBJ2-1,TRBV11-2,ASSYSGLAWVEQF
TRBJ2-5,TRBV5-1,ASSPGQAETQY
TRBJ1-4,TRBV25-1,ASSPYGFGEKLF
TRBJ1-2,TRBV6-2/TRBV6-3,ASSSGQFYGYT
TRBJ1-2,TRBV6-5,ASSYTFGGYT
TRBJ2-2,TRBV9,ASSFRGTGELF
TRBJ1-5,TRBV6-5,ASNLAGTGDQPQH
TRBJ2-5,TRBV7-2,ASSLDSTGGRETQY
TRBJ1-2,TRBV29-1,SVGSPTGKNGYT
TRBJ1-2,TRBV19,ASSPTGTGGQSYGYT
TRBJ2-3,TRBV10-2,ASGRASGIADTQY
TRBJ1-1,TRBV5-1,ASSLETGTTRAF
TRBJ1-6,TRBV7-9,ASSLGGPTNSPLH
TRBJ2-7,TRBV6-2/TRBV6-3,ASSYQRGVYGEQY
TRBJ1-2,TRBV6-5,ASSYRDRGYGYT
TRBJ2-1,TRBV5-1,ASSAGRQGMRVKQF
TRBJ1-5,TRBV4-3,ASSQEQGFNQPQH
TRBJ1-1,TRBV11-2,ASSNGDRMNTEAF
TRBJ2-1,TRBV19,ASSDPDREHGEQF
TRBJ2-7,TRBV5-1,ASSPRGGYEQY
TRBJ1-4,TRBV27,ASSSLKLANEKLF
TRBJ1-5,TRBV2,ASSTGTPQPQH
TRBJ1-2,TRBV7-2,ASSLDVGRGRGYT
TRBJ1-2,TRBV2,ASSEAEGGNT
TRBJ2-1,TRBV6-6,ASSQPTGTSYNEQF
TRBJ2-6,TRBV10-1,ASSGGGSTGANVLT
TRBJ2-5,TRBV6-2/TRBV6-3,ASSYLAGGETQY
TRBJ1-2,TRBV20-1,SARAGDGYT
TRBJ2-3,TRBV5-1,ASSNRQTSGEDTQY
TRBJ1-4,TRBV6-6,ATQGVGDEKLF
TRBJ2-3,TRBV11-2,ASSLGTRTDTQY
TRBJ1-4,TRBV4-2,ASSQGQGVGEKLF
TRBJ1-1,TRBV5-1,ASSLGVTEAF
TRBJ2-1,TRBV5-5,ASSLGSGVSGEQF
TRBJ2-2,TRBV29-1,SARRQTNTGELF
TRBJ1-3,TRBV18,ASSLDRDPGNTIY
TRBJ2-3,TRBV18,ASSRSGLETDTQY
TRBJ1-4,TRBV5-4,ASSLEGQDEKLF
TRBJ1-3,TRBV5-6,ASSLGSGSGNTIY
TRBJ1-1,TRBV5-1,ASSLVSRRTEAF
TRBJ1-5,TRBV6-1,ASSEQHYSNQPQH
TRBJ2-3,TRBV4-3,ASSPPGTDTQY
TRBJ2-7,TRBV11-2,ASSHTDSGFEQY
TRBJ1-4,TRBV5-1,ASSISGTGREKLF
TRBJ2-7,TRBV6-5,ASSRPGQGGNEQY
TRBJ2-1,TRBV6-4,ASVSGGRKRSYNEQF
TRBJ2-7,TRBV5-1,ASSLASDRGGEQY
TRBJ2-5,TRBV28,ASTYARRGETQY
TRBJ1-1,TRBV6-6,ASSYSPLNTEAF
TRBJ1-3,TRBV9,ASSVGDRVQNTIY
TRBJ2-3,TRBV5-1,ASSLVAGGLDTQY
TRBJ2-7,TRBV7-2,ASSWARGAYEQY
TRBJ2-1,TRBV7-2,ASSPGQGMNEQF